This T cell receptor beta chain appears in the sequencing data of a study of T cells in Graves' hyperthyroidism and ophthalmopathy. Study-wide points: A 13 V-J model separated ophthalmopathy from stable hyperthyroidism.

Germline V gene lookup returns CDR1 MNHEY and CDR2 SMNVEV (reference sequence). V dropped 2 bases and J dropped 4; count of bases not matched to a gene: 6. The CDR3 is made up of 15 amino acids. This clonotype was observed at least ten times. Its antigen remains unidentified. From RNA transcripts, TCR beta CDR3 regions were amplified. HTBI primers were used for first-round RT-PCR of the TCR CDR3. TCRdb re-analysed the multiplex PCR reads in MiXCR, keeping a single row per CDR3 protein. The sample includes fewer than 350,000 distinct CDR3 sequences, less than 15% of them seen just once. The sample consisted of blood. The sequence derives from a woman in her 30s with Graves' hyperthyroidism that later progressed to Graves' ophthalmopathy. The chain employs TRBV27 and TRBJ1-2, with 8 bases lining up with TRBD1. The CDR3 nucleotides read TGTGCCAGCAGTTTAACCCCGGACAGGGTCTATGGCTACACCTTC. As protein: CASSLTPDRVYGYTF.